This passage covers 16 T cell receptor beta chains from one sample sequenced in a study of cytomegalovirus exposure and HLA in healthy donors. The PCR had 60 Vbeta and 13 Jbeta primers. Data came from immunoSEQ multiplex PCR; TCRdb stores just in-frame clones and leaves some out. This sample has hundreds of thousands of clones, with around three quarters found just once. The sequenced sample was PBMCs. Receptors originate from a man aged 40-49 years in good health and CMV-seronegative.

This chain links TRBV6-6 with TRBJ2-1, with TRBD1 matching 9 bases. J was trimmed by 3 bases and V by 4 bases; bases with no gene match: 7. The CDR3 sequence is 16 residues long. Looked up from germline, CDR1 is MNHNY and CDR2 is SVGAGI (reference sequence). The CDR3 DNA reads TGTGCCAGCAGTTCTAGCGACAGGGGGGTCTACAATGAGCAGTTCTTC. Protein product: CASSSSDRGVYNEQFF.

The chain is built from TRBV9 and TRBJ1-1, with no clear D. CDR3 size: 14 residues. V lost 4 bases, J lost 4 bases, and 14 bases lay in between. Per the germline V gene, CDR1 is SGDLS and CDR2 is YYNGEE. The CDR3 here is CASSIGWGGTEAFF. CDR3 DNA sequence: TGTGCCAGCAGCATAGGCTGGGGAGGCACTGAAGCTTTCTTT.

V and J are TRBV27 and TRBJ2-1; 15 bases agree with TRBD2. The CDR3 is made up of 17 amino acids. In germline, CDR1 is MNHEY, CDR2 SMNVEV (reference sequence). J lost 3 bases, V lost 4 bases, and 4 bases had no gene match. In DNA form, the CDR3 reads TGTGCCAGCAGTTCGGGACTAGCGGGGGGACTCTACAATGAGCAGTTCTTC. Amino acid sequence: CASSSGLAGGLYNEQFF.

J is TRBJ2-1 and V is TRBV2, with TRBD2 matching 9 bases. The V gene's germline CDR1 is SNHLY and CDR2 FYNNEI. This CDR3 spans 14 amino acids. The J segment lost 4 bases and the V segment lost 7 bases, leaving 5 bases of the junction unmatched. The DNA of the CDR3 is TGTGCCAGCACGCGGGGGGGCCGGTACAATGAGCAGTTCTTC. This translates into CASTRGGRYNEQFF.

Relative to its sample, this clone is medium-sized. V and J are TRBV6-1 and TRBJ1-3; 10 bases line up with TRBD1. This CDR3 region has 15 residues. Germline CDR1 and CDR2: MNHNS and SASEGT. With 5 bases clipped from V and 8 bases from J, the junction kept 9 bases outside the gene matches. CDR3 residues: CASSSAGTGADTIYF. In nucleotides, the CDR3 is TGTGCCAGCAGTTCGGCCGGGACAGGGGCTGACACCATATATTTT.

This clone was seen a single time. One end of the junction does not line up with germline, which may come from a read error. The same CDR3 also results from other DNA sequences found in this sample. The chain employs TRBV6-7 and TRBJ1-1; D ambiguous. TRBV6-7 is known as an ORF, though its function is uncertain. This CDR3 is 14 amino acids long. CDR3 sequence (DNA): TGTGCCAGCAGTTACGCTCAGGAATGCACTGAAGCTTTCTTC. Residues: CASSYAQECTEAFF.

The gene calls are TRBV7-3 and TRBJ2-1; maybe TRBD2 (5 bases). This CDR3 is built from 15 residues. The germline gives CDR1 SGHTA, CDR2 FQGTGA. The V end lost 2 bases, the J end lost 0 bases, and 8 bases lay between the germline ends. The DNA of the CDR3 is TGTGCCAGCAGCTTAGGCGGGCCCTCCTACAATGAGCAGTTCTTC. Encoded protein: CASSLGGPSYNEQFF.

The chain employs TRBV13 and TRBJ1-1; 8 bases match TRBD1. The J segment lost 4 bases and the V segment lost 5 bases, leaving 12 bases of the junction unmatched. The CDR3 totals 16 residues. CDR1 and CDR2 (germline): PRHDT, FYEKMQ (reference sequence). As DNA, the CDR3 is TGTGCCAGCAGCCCCATGGGACAGGAAGCGCGCACTGAAGCTTTCTTT. As protein: CASSPMGQEARTEAFF.

This clone showed up just a few times. The genes are TRBV19 and TRBJ1-5; TRBD1 aligns across 7 bases. V shed 5 bases and J 5 bases; nucleotides not matched to a gene: 6. The CDR3 length is 14 residues. The germline CDR1 and CDR2 sequences are LNHDA and SQIVND (reference sequence). CDR3 region: CASSPRDSYQPQHF. CDR3 sequence (DNA): TGTGCCAGTAGTCCGCGGGACAGCTATCAGCCCCAGCATTTT.

The chain is built from TRBV18 and TRBJ1-2; D ambiguous. With 3 bases removed from V and 5 bases from J, the gap between germline ends came to 25 bases. This CDR3 region has 18 residues. Germline V gene lookup returns CDR1 KGHSH and CDR2 LQKENI. CDR3 residues: CASSPRPAKDVWRYGYTF. In nucleotides, the CDR3 is TGTGCCAGCTCACCGCGCCCGGCCAAGGATGTTTGGAGATATGGCTACACCTTC. Based on the CDR3 plus reference TRBV18 and TRBJ1-2, the full variable domain is NAGVMQNPRHLVRRRGQEARLRCSPMKGHSHVYWYRQLPEEGLKFMVYLQKENIIDESGMPKERFSAEFPKEGPSILRIQQVVRGDSAAYFCASSPRPAKDVWRYGYTFGSGTRLTVV.

CDR3 residues: CASSLFEDRYEQYF. CDR3 DNA sequence: TGTGCCAGCAGTTTATTTGAGGACAGGTACGAGCAGTACTTC. V and J are TRBV27 and TRBJ2-7, with 7 bases lining up with TRBD1. Germline V gives CDR1 MNHEY, CDR2 SMNVEV (reference sequence). CDR3 length: 14 amino acids. J was trimmed by 4 bases and V by 1 base; bases with no gene match: 4.

The chain combines TRBV19 with TRBJ2-3; D perhaps matches TRBD2 (6 bases). V lost 1 base and J lost 1, with 9 bases in between. The CDR3 has 15 residues. Germline V lookup: CDR1 LNHDA, CDR2 SQIVND (reference sequence). The CDR3 nucleotides read TGTGCCAGTAGTATAGGACTAGGAGGCACAGATACGCAGTATTTT. Translating gives CASSIGLGGTDTQYF.

This clone was detected only a few times. The chain is built from TRBV27 and TRBJ1-2; D is perhaps TRBD1 (6 bases). CDR3 length: 15 residues. Germline V gene sequence: CDR1 MNHEY, CDR2 SMNVEV (reference sequence). V was trimmed by 4 bases and J by 4 bases, leaving 16 bases between them. Here the CDR3 reads CASSSVGQLGYGYTF. The CDR3 DNA is TGTGCCAGCAGTTCAGTCGGACAGCTTGGCTATGGCTACACCTTC.

The chain uses TRBV28 and TRBJ2-7, with 10 bases fitting TRBD2. There are 13 residues in the CDR3. The germline CDR1 and CDR2 sequences are MDHEN and SYDVKM. Written as DNA, the CDR3 is TGTGTCTGCAGGGCTAGCGGGAGCTACGAGCAGTACTTC. As protein: CVCRASGSYEQYF.

CDR3 protein: CASSLNSPLHF. In DNA, the CDR3 is TGTGCCAGCAGCCTGAATTCACCCCTCCACTTT. The chain links TRBV7-9 to TRBJ1-6; no definite D call. There are 11 residues in the CDR3. Germline CDR1 and CDR2: SEHNR and FQNEAQ (reference sequence). V lost 5 bases, J lost 7 bases, and 3 bases lay in between.

This chain uses TRBV7-9 with TRBJ2-3, with 9 positions matching TRBD2. Losses at the gene ends were 10 bases for V and 5 bases for J; bases not matched to a gene: 7. CDR3 length: 13 amino acids. Looked up from germline, CDR1 is SEHNR and CDR2 is FQNEAQ (reference sequence). The CDR3 sequence: CATQIAGEDTQYF. The CDR3 bases are TGTGCCACGCAGATAGCGGGAGAAGATACGCAGTATTTT.